Below, 18 T cell receptor beta chains from the same sample are listed, as sequenced in a study of OX40 agonist ivuxolimab in advanced cancers. Repertoires were generated with immunoSEQ multiplex PCR, while TCRdb's copy carries only in-frame clones and drops some. Here the sample spans about 66,000 clones, approximately 80% being singletons. Sequencing used CD4+ or CD8+ T cells sorted from blood, obtained in a trial of the OX40 agonist ivuxolimab. The receptors originated from an adult with an advanced solid tumor such as melanoma, head and neck, liver or kidney cancer.

J is TRBJ1-5 and V is TRBV30; 7 positions match TRBD1. V dropped 2 bases and J dropped 6; count of bases not matched to a gene: 4. This CDR3 comprises 13 residues. The germline V gene has CDR1 GTSNPN and CDR2 SVGIG (reference sequence). The CDR3 DNA is TGTGCCTGGAGTCCGACAGGGTCTCAGCCCCAGCATTTT. Protein: CAWSPTGSQPQHF.

This clone was picked up a small number of times. The chain couples TRBV13 to TRBJ1-2, with D perhaps matching TRBD1 (6 bases). There are 15 residues in the CDR3. The V end lost 4 bases, the J end lost 4 bases, and 16 bases lay between the germline ends. The germline V gene encodes CDR1 PRHDT and CDR2 FYEKMQ (reference sequence). DNA of the CDR3: TGTGCCAGCAGCTCGGGGGGCCCTATGGGCTATGGCTACACCTTC. Amino acids: CASSSGGPMGYGYTF.

The gene calls are TRBV4-1 and TRBJ2-3, with 11 bases that match TRBD2. The CDR3 is made up of 17 amino acids. The J segment lost 6 bases and the V segment lost 0 bases, leaving 8 bases of the junction unmatched. Germline CDR1 reads MGHRA; CDR2 reads YSYEKL. The DNA for the CDR3 is TGCGCCAGCAGCCAAGATCTGGGGGCTAGCGGGGGGGATACGCAGTATTTT. This gives the protein CASSQDLGASGGDTQYF.

The rearrangement uses TRBV6-5 and TRBJ1-1; TRBD1 might be the D (5 bases). CDR1 is MNHEY and CDR2 is SVGAGI in the germline V gene. V was trimmed by 6 bases and J by 5 bases, leaving 16 bases between them. The CDR3 is made up of 14 amino acids. The CDR3 DNA is TGTGCCAGCAGCCTCGGGGGGGGAGGGACTGAAGCTTTCTTT. This sequence encodes CASSLGGGGTEAFF.

This chain links TRBV2 with TRBJ1-4; D remains ambiguous. This CDR3 spans 16 amino acids. CDR1 and CDR2 (germline): SNHLY, FYNNEI. The V and J ends lost 3 bases and 0 bases respectively, with 11 bases between them. The CDR3 sequence is CASSDPRPATNEKLFF. DNA of the CDR3: TGTGCCAGCAGTGACCCACGGCCCGCAACTAATGAAAAACTGTTTTTT.

The chain combines TRBV2 with TRBJ1-2; TRBD1 aligns across 8 bases. This CDR3 has 12 residues. J was trimmed by 4 bases and V by 6 bases; bases with no gene match: 1. CDR1 and CDR2 (germline): SNHLY, FYNNEI. CDR3 amino acids: CASRDRVYGYTF. CDR3 DNA sequence: TGTGCCAGCAGGGACAGGGTCTATGGCTACACCTTC.

The chain combines TRBV2 with TRBJ1-1; 8 bases map to TRBD1. The V gene end was trimmed by 5 bases and the J gene end by 3 bases; junction bases not matched to a gene: 2. Germline assignment: CDR1 SNHLY and CDR2 FYNNEI. The CDR3 is 13 amino acids. The CDR3 loop reads CASSLDRDTEAFF. In DNA, the CDR3 is TGTGCCAGCAGTTTGGACAGGGACACTGAAGCTTTCTTT.

The chain joins TRBV5-1 to TRBJ2-5; D is perhaps TRBD1 or TRBD2 (5 bases each). Germline-derived CDR1 and CDR2 are SGHRS and YFSETQ. Trimming stripped 0 bases from V and 2 bases from J, with 26 bases between. This CDR3 contains 20 residues. The CDR3 spells CASSLAPGQPLAGSQETQYF. Here the CDR3 DNA reads TGCGCCAGCAGCTTGGCCCCAGGACAACCCCTCGCAGGGAGTCAAGAGACCCAGTACTTC. Supplemented by reference TRBV5-1 and TRBJ2-5, the full variable domain reads KAGVTQTPRYLIKTRGQQVTLSCSPISGHRSVSWYQQTPGQGLQFLFEYFSETQRNKGNFPGRFSGRQFSNSRSEMNVSTLELGDSALYLCASSLAPGQPLAGSQETQYFGPGTRLLVL.

The chain has TRBV9 and TRBJ1-2; D gene ambiguous. CDR1 is SGDLS and CDR2 is YYNGEE in the germline V gene. The CDR3 length is 14 residues. The V end lost 4 bases, the J end lost 3 bases, and 13 bases lay between the germline ends. Here the CDR3 DNA reads TGTGCCAGCAGCCCTGGGCAGTCTCACTATGGCTACACCTTC. It yields the protein CASSPGQSHYGYTF.

The chain combines TRBV6-4 with TRBJ1-2; D is possibly TRBD1 (6 bases). Trimming cost V 4 bases and J 7 bases, with 10 bases left between them. In germline, CDR1 is MRHNA, CDR2 SNTAGT. The CDR3 covers 12 residues. The DNA of the CDR3 is TGTGCCAGCAGTGGACAGGAGGGTGGCTACACCTTC. Amino acids: CASSGQEGGYTF.

This clone has a single count. This chain connects TRBV28 to TRBJ2-7; D is perhaps TRBD1 (6 bases). The CDR3 is made up of 15 amino acids. Germline V gene lookup returns CDR1 MDHEN and CDR2 SYDVKM. Trimming stripped 5 bases from V and 2 bases from J, with 16 bases between. The CDR3 sequence is CASSRGSSDTYEQYF. CDR3 nucleotides: TGTGCCAGCAGTAGGGGGAGTAGCGATACCTACGAGCAGTACTTC.

The chain employs TRBV10-3 and TRBJ2-5; D gene ambiguous. The V end was cut by 5 bases, the J end by 0 bases, with 10 bases between. Looked up from germline, CDR1 is ENHRY and CDR2 is SYGVKD. The CDR3 has 14 amino acids. As DNA, the CDR3 is TGTGCCATCAGTTCCGGCGGCTACCAAGAGACCCAGTACTTC. This translates into CAISSGGYQETQYF.

This chain uses TRBV2 with TRBJ2-2; D possibly matches TRBD1 or TRBD2 (5 bases each). The CDR3 has 14 amino acids. The ends were cut back, 6 bases at V and 4 bases at J, with 12 bases in the middle. Germline loops: CDR1 SNHLY, CDR2 FYNNEI. CDR3 region: CASRTGPGTGELFF. CDR3 DNA: TGTGCCAGCAGAACGGGACCCGGCACCGGGGAGCTGTTTTTT.

DNA of the CDR3: TGTGCCAGTAGCCTTAACCAGAACACCGGGGAGCTGTTTTTT. Amino acid sequence: CASSLNQNTGELFF. This chain uses TRBV19 with TRBJ2-2; D unclear. Between the trimmed V and J ends, which lost 6 bases and 1 base, there was a span of 9 bases. CDR3 size: 14 residues. CDR1 is LNHDA, CDR2 SQIVND, per germline (reference sequence).

This clone was observed a few times. The chain uses TRBV9 and TRBJ2-2, with TRBD2 matching 12 bases. The CDR3 sequence is 14 residues long. The ends lost 3 bases at V and 7 bases at J; junction bases unmatched: 1. CDR1 and CDR2 (germline): SGDLS, YYNGEE. CDR3 nucleotides: TGTGCCAGCAGCGGGGGACTAGCGGGCGGGGAGCTGTTTTTT. It codes for CASSGGLAGGELFF.

The chain couples TRBV4-1 to TRBJ1-1, with a weak D call TRBD1 (5 bases). V lost 1 base, J lost 1 base, and 10 bases lay in between. Germline lookup yields CDR1 MGHRA and CDR2 YSYEKL. The CDR3 consists of 15 residues. CDR3: CASSQVGGRNTEAFF. CDR3 DNA: TGCGCCAGCAGCCAAGTGGGGGGAAGGAACACTGAAGCTTTCTTT.

This clone was picked up a small number of times. The CDR3 spells CASSRISAPYNEQFF. The CDR3 bases are TGTGCCAGCTCACGCATTAGTGCCCCCTACAATGAGCAGTTCTTC. This chain links TRBV18 with TRBJ2-1; D call uncertain. Per germline, CDR1 KGHSH and CDR2 LQKENI. V lost 4 bases and J lost 2, with 12 bases in between. This CDR3 has 15 amino acids.

The V call is TRBV9, the J call TRBJ2-1, with 14 bases identical to TRBD2. V shed 4 bases, J shed 7 bases, and the junction held 4 bases outside the gene matches. Germline assignment: CDR1 SGDLS and CDR2 YYNGEE. The CDR3 is 15 amino acids. CDR3 DNA: TGTGCCAGCAGCCCACGACTAGCGGGAGGGAATGAGCAGTTCTTC. This sequence encodes CASSPRLAGGNEQFF.